This T cell receptor (beta chain) derives from a study of blood T cell repertoires in COVID-19. Looked up from germline, CDR1 is SNHLY and CDR2 is FYNNEI. V lost 6 bases and J 2 bases, leaving 8 bases between the germline ends. The CDR3 runs to 13 residues. This clone has a handful of counts. Everyone who took part was about 18 to 90 years old, and they came from about two dozen US areas. Here immunoSEQ multiplex PCR was the method, and the copy in TCRdb shows in-frame clones only, minus some. Here the sample spans some 180,000 clones, 65% to 90% being singletons. The sample was PBMCs or T cells enriched from blood (not recorded which). This chain links TRBV2 with TRBJ2-1; weak D call: TRBD2 (5 bases). The TCR sequence derives from a woman in her fifties or sixties with acute COVID-19. This CDR3 reads CASSGETYNEQFF. CDR3 in DNA: TGTGCCAGCAGCGGGGAGACCTACAATGAGCAGTTCTTC.